A selection of T cell receptor beta chains follows, all from one sample in a study of blood T cells in healthy people across ages. TCRdb called the 5' RACE reads again in MiXCR, with one record for every CDR3 protein. This table has around 1,900,000 distinct CDR3 sequences, approximately 40% appearing once. Material: blood. These receptors were taken from a human donor in good health. Each CDR3 is given with its conserved first and last residue. The D gene is left open where the match is weak. Rows may omit the clone size; those that give it use once, few, many or a size class.

d_call | j_call | v_call | clone_size | cdr3_nt | cdr3_aa
NA | TRBJ1-1 | TRBV29-1 | few | TGCAGCGTTGATCGGTCAGGTGGTTCAGGGAACACTGAAGCTTTCTTT | CSVDRSGGSGNTEAFF
TRBD2 | TRBJ2-1 | TRBV12-3/TRBV12-4 | NA | TGTGCCAGTGGTAGCGGGGGGCAGCAGTTCTTC | CASGSGGQQFF
TRBD1 | TRBJ1-2 | TRBV12-3/TRBV12-4 | few | TGTGCCAGCAGTTTTAGGGGGCAGGGGGGCTCGGCCTATGGCTACACCTTC | CASSFRGQGGSAYGYTF
NA | TRBJ1-5 | TRBV5-1 | NA | TGCGCCAACAGCTTGGAACAGGGCTATCAGCCCCAGCATTTT | CANSLEQGYQPQHF
TRBD2 | TRBJ2-4 | TRBV4-3 | many | TGCGCCAGCAGCCAAGAGGCCGACACTAGCGTGGACATTCAGTACTTC | CASSQEADTSVDIQYF
NA | TRBJ1-2 | TRBV7-9 | NA | TGTGCCAGCAGCGCCGTAGAGGCAGGGGAGGGCTACACCTTC | CASSAVEAGEGYTF
NA | TRBJ1-5 | TRBV10-3 | NA | TGTGCCATCAGTGAGTCGGGACCGCTCATATGGGATCAGCCCCAGCATTTT | CAISESGPLIWDQPQHF
NA | TRBJ2-6 | TRBV20-1 | NA | TGCAGTGCTAGAGATCGCCGGGCGCGACAGTCGTCTGGGGCCAACGTCCTGACTTTC | CSARDRRARQSSGANVLTF
NA | TRBJ1-2 | TRBV6-2/TRBV6-3 | NA | TGTGCCAACAGTTACCCCCATTCAGACACCTATGGCTACACCTTC | CANSYPHSDTYGYTF
TRBD1 | TRBJ2-1 | TRBV12-3/TRBV12-4 | few | TGTGCCAGCAGCTTACACACTAACAGGGGCGGTGAGCAGTTCTTC | CASSLHTNRGGEQFF
TRBD2 | TRBJ2-5 | TRBV20-1 | NA | TGCAGTGCGGGGAGGGGAGCAGGAGAGACCCAGTACTTC | CSAGRGAGETQYF
NA | TRBJ2-5 | TRBV3-1 | NA | TGTGCCAGCAGCCAACTGCAGCATGAGCAGTACTTC | CASSQLQHEQYF
NA | TRBJ2-5 | TRBV5-1 | many | TGTGCCAGCAGCTTAGTGGGGGGCCAAGAGACCCAGTACTTC | CASSLVGGQETQYF
NA | TRBJ2-7 | TRBV28 | NA | TGTGCCAGCAGTACTACACATGGAGGGACCTACGAGCAGTACTTC | CASSTTHGGTYEQYF
NA | TRBJ2-1 | TRBV24-1 | NA | TGTGCCACCAGTGAACTTGACAGGAATGAGCAGTTCTTC | CATSELDRNEQFF
NA | TRBJ2-7 | TRBV12-5 | NA | TGTGCTAGTGGTTTTGGCAGGCACTCCTACGAGCAGTACTTC | CASGFGRHSYEQYF
NA | TRBJ1-5 | TRBV2 | NA | TGTGCCAGCAGCTGGGGGGAAGGGGCCAATCAGCCCCAGCATTTT | CASSWGEGANQPQHF
NA | TRBJ2-6 | TRBV9 | NA | TGTGCCAGCAGCGTAGTCGGGGAGTACTCTGGGGCCAACGTCCTGACTTTC | CASSVVGEYSGANVLTF
TRBD1 | TRBJ1-2 | TRBV20-1 | NA | TGCAGTGCTCCTCGGACAGGTTTTAACTATGGCTACACCTTC | CSAPRTGFNYGYTF
NA | TRBJ2-5 | TRBV7-9 | NA | TGTGCCAGCAGCTTAGTATCTGGCCACTGGGAGACCCAGTACTTC | CASSLVSGHWETQYF
NA | TRBJ1-2 | TRBV12-3/TRBV12-4 | NA | TGTGCCTCCTCCTCGGACACCTATGGCTACACCTTC | CASSSDTYGYTF
NA | TRBJ2-5 | TRBV28 | once | TGTACCAGCATCACACGGACTCAAGAGATTCAGGAGACCCAGTACTTC | CTSITRTQEIQETQYF
NA | TRBJ2-7 | TRBV7-6 | few | TGTGCCAGCCCCCCGGGGTGGGTACAGCCCAGCTCCTACGAGCAGTACTTC | CASPPGWVQPSSYEQYF
NA | TRBJ2-1 | TRBV20-1 | NA | TGCAGTGCTAGAGATTTCCGCGGTTACGAGCAGTTCTTC | CSARDFRGYEQFF
NA | TRBJ2-3 | TRBV6-6 | few | TGTGCCAGCAGTCGGGATCAATTAGGTTTCACAGATACGCAGTATTTT | CASSRDQLGFTDTQYF
NA | TRBJ2-3 | TRBV6-2/TRBV6-3 | NA | TGTGCCAGCAGGCAGAGAATGGGGGATACGCAGTATTTT | CASRQRMGDTQYF